The 20 T cell receptor beta chains listed next were all sequenced from one sample in a study of tumor-infiltrating lymphocytes in primary liver carcinoma. Germline DNA was extracted alongside blood RNA, which was obtained from unsorted whole blood. Reverse transcription of 500 to 650 ng total RNA with a constant-region primer produced TCR beta cDNA. Each TCR beta library was derived from three nested multiplex PCR rounds that employed slightly modified ARM-PCR. The opening two PCR rounds, 10 cycles each, paired TRBV1-TRBV30 forward primers with a C-beta reverse primer. TCRdb re-derived calls from the multiplex PCR reads in MiXCR, one entry per CDR3 protein. Of fewer than 350,000 distinct CDR3 sequences in the sample, 65% were seen once. Sequencing was done on a sample of peripheral blood. Receptor source: a middle-aged man with primary liver carcinoma and hepatitis B virus infection.

In regard to this clonotype: One junction end does not reproduce the germline sequence, and a read error may be involved. This sequence joins TRBV10-3 and TRBJ2-3; D is unresolved. The CDR3 is made up of 15 amino acids. The V gene's germline CDR1 is ENHRY and CDR2 SYGVKD. DNA of the CDR3: TGTGCCATCAGTGACATGGAAGGGATCACAGATGCGCAGTATTTT. Protein sequence: CAISDMEGITDAQYF.

This clonotype showed up many times. This chain connects TRBV29-1 to TRBJ2-2; D may match TRBD1 or TRBD2 (5 bases each). The germline CDR1 and CDR2 sequences are SQVTM and ANQGSEA. The V and J ends lost 0 bases and 7 bases respectively, with 15 bases between them. This CDR3 has 15 amino acids. The CDR3 loop is CSVEDRGSPGGELFF. The CDR3, as DNA: TGCAGCGTTGAAGATCGGGGCAGCCCGGGCGGGGAGCTGTTTTTT.

This clonotype was picked up a small number of times. The chain couples TRBV5-4 to TRBJ2-3; 10 bases map to TRBD2. Germline V gene data show CDR1 as SGHNT and CDR2 as YYREEE (reference sequence). V was pared by 2 bases and J by 8 bases, with 8 bases of the junction left unmatched. The CDR3 is 15 residues long. The CDR3 protein is CASSLVAGGPRTQYF. The CDR3 DNA reads TGTGCCAGCAGCTTAGTAGCGGGAGGCCCCCGTACGCAGTATTTT.

This chain joins TRBV30 and TRBJ1-6; D remains unclear. The CDR3 is 13 residues long. V lost 7 bases and J 7 bases, leaving 14 bases between the germline ends. Germline V gene lookup returns CDR1 GTSNPN and CDR2 SVGIG (reference sequence). As DNA, the CDR3 is TGTGCCTACCAGACACTCGCAAATTCACCCCTCCACTTT. Its protein product is CAYQTLANSPLHF. Complete variable domain (other parts from reference TRBV30 and TRBJ1-6): SQTIHQWPATLVQPVGSPLSLECTVEGTSNPNLYWYRQAAGRGLQLLFYSVGIGQISSEVPQNLSASRPQDRQFILSSKKLLLSDSGFYLCAYQTLANSPLHFGNGTRLTVT.

The gene calls are TRBV12-3 or TRBV12-4 and TRBJ2-1; D remains ambiguous. This CDR3 contains 11 residues. The ends were cut back, 2 bases at V and 8 bases at J, with 4 bases in the middle. The CDR3 is CASSLFHEQFF. DNA of the CDR3: TGTGCCAGCAGTTTATTTCATGAGCAGTTCTTC.

A word on this clonotype: Being one base from a much bigger clone, this may be a read error. The J gene is TRBJ1-5, the V gene TRBV6-2 or TRBV6-3, with D possibly TRBD1 on 5 matching bases. This CDR3 is 16 amino acids long. Deletions cut 7 bases from V and 0 bases from J, with 16 bases between. Per germline, CDR1 MNHEY and CDR2 SVGEGT. The chain's CDR3 is CASNSVREYSNQPQHF. DNA for the CDR3: TGTGCCAGCAATTCGGTCAGGGAGTATAGCAATCAGCCCCAGCATTTT.

On this clonotype itself: Just one base apart from a much larger clone, this may be a read error. The chain couples TRBV12-3 or TRBV12-4 to TRBJ2-3; 11 nucleotides align to TRBD2. The length of the CDR3 is 17 residues. J was trimmed by 5 bases and V by 5 bases; bases with no gene match: 12. As DNA, the CDR3 is TGTGCCAGCAGTCCGACTAGCGGGACTTCTTCCCGAGATACGCAGTATTTT. Protein sequence: CASSPTSGTSSRDTQYF.

Comments on this clonotype: The CDR3 end shows no conserved phenylalanine or tryptophan, and so a read error is likely. This sequence joins TRBV6-1 and TRBJ2-1; 12 nucleotides agree with TRBD2. CDR3 size: 17 residues. Germline CDR1 reads MNHNS; CDR2 reads SASEGT. The junction had 9 bases not matched to a gene; V was cut back by 2 bases and J by 7 bases. CDR3 nucleotides: TGTGCCAGCAGTGAATGGATACTAGCGGGGGGTGGGAATGAGCAGTTCCTC. This codes for CASSEWILAGGGNEQFL.

Points on this clonotype: This could be a read error, since a much larger clone is one nucleotide away. V is TRBV10-2 and J is TRBJ1-4; 7 bases line up with TRBD1. CDR3 size: 14 residues. CDR1 and CDR2 (germline): WSHSY, SAAADI. The CDR3 loop reads CASSDDRVRERLFF. CDR3 DNA: TGCGCCAGCAGTGACGACAGGGTACGGGAAAGACTGTTTTTT.

The genes are TRBV6-5 and TRBJ2-7, with D unclear. The ends were cut back, 6 bases at V and 4 bases at J, with 13 bases in the middle. The CDR3 is 13 amino acids. Germline V gene sequence: CDR1 MNHEY, CDR2 SVGAGI. The CDR3 reads CASSQPPEYEQYF. The DNA of the CDR3 is TGTGCCAGCAGCCAACCCCCGGAATACGAGCAGTACTTC.

This clonotype was detected many times. The J gene is TRBJ2-5, the V gene TRBV11-1, with a possible D match to TRBD1 (6 bases). The length of the CDR3 is 14 residues. V was trimmed by 6 bases and J by 5 bases, leaving 16 bases between them. Germline CDR1 reads SGHAT; CDR2 reads FQDESV (reference sequence). The CDR3 DNA is TGTGCCAGCAGACCGGGTCAGGGGCGTGAGACCCAGTACTTC. Translating gives CASRPGQGRETQYF.

For this clonotype: A much larger clone lies a single base off, so this may be a read error. Since the CDR3 does not end with the conserved phenylalanine or tryptophan, this likely comes from a read error. The chain recombines TRBV6-1 with TRBJ1-2; D is ambiguous. CDR1 and CDR2 from the germline V gene are MNHNS and SASEGT. The CDR3 spans 11 residues. V was clipped by 6 bases and J by 4 bases, with 6 bases between them. CDR3 bases: TGTGCCAGCAGCCCCCGCTATGGCTACACCTCC. Amino acid sequence: CASSPRYGYTS.

Only one count was recorded for this clonotype. A read error may produce the germline difference seen at one junction end. The chain recombines TRBV12-3 or TRBV12-4 with TRBJ2-2; 9 bases map to TRBD1. The CDR3 has 16 residues. CDR3: CASSSRQGGATGELFF. Written as DNA, the CDR3 is TGTGCTAGCAGTTCCAGACAGGGGGGGGCCACCGGGGAGCTGTTTTTT.

This clonotype showed up just once. One end of the junction is discordant with germline, which a read error may explain. The chain combines TRBV10-3 with TRBJ1-2; D unclear. This CDR3 spans 14 amino acids. Germline V lookup: CDR1 ENHRY, CDR2 SYGVKD. DNA of the CDR3: TGTTCCATCAGTGAGGTGTCAGCCGGCGATGGCTACACCTTC. It specifies CSISEVSAGDGYTF.

This clonotype was recorded a few times. A much larger clone sits a single nucleotide away, making a read error possible. This chain joins TRBV11-1 and TRBJ1-4, with D unclear. The CDR3 totals 12 residues. The germline V gene has CDR1 SGHAT and CDR2 FQDESV (reference sequence). The CDR3 region is CASSQAGEKLLF. The CDR3 nucleotides read TGTGCCAGCAGCCAAGCTGGGGAAAAACTGTTATTT.

Note on this clonotype: At one boundary the junction diverges from the germline segment, which might be a read error. This chain joins TRBV4-1 and TRBJ1-5; 9 nucleotides align to TRBD1. The CDR3 contains 15 residues. Germline-derived CDR1 and CDR2 are MGHRA and YSYEKL. The CDR3, as DNA: TGCGCCAACAGCCTAGAGACAGGGGGGAATCAGCCCCAGCATTTT. It encodes CANSLETGGNQPQHF.

Concerning this clonotype: Possible read error: a much larger clone is one base away. Since the CDR3 does not end with the conserved phenylalanine or tryptophan, this likely comes from a read error. The gene calls are TRBV29-1 and TRBJ2-1; D ambiguous. Trimming took 0 bases from V and 6 from J, leaving 6 bases between them. The CDR3 consists of 12 residues. Germline-derived CDR1 and CDR2 are SQVTM and ANQGSEA. CDR3: CSVEEFINEQFL. In nucleotides, the CDR3 is TGCAGCGTTGAAGAGTTTATCAATGAGCAGTTCCTC.

Comments on this clonotype: The junction does not match germline at one end; this may be a read error. The chain carries TRBV11-2 and TRBJ2-1, with a tentative D call TRBD1 (5 bases). CDR3 length equals 14 residues. Germline assignment: CDR1 SGHAT and CDR2 FQNNGV. The chain's CDR3 is CASGLSILGHEQFF. The CDR3 coding sequence is TGTGCCAGCGGCTTGTCTATTTTGGGGCATGAGCAGTTCTTC.

With regard to this clonotype: The junction does not match germline at one end; this may be a read error. The chain links TRBV5-1 to TRBJ2-1; 15 positions agree with TRBD2. Germline CDR1 SGHRS, CDR2 YFSETQ. The CDR3 runs 16 residues. The CDR3 loop reads CASSITGLAGGSERFF. The CDR3 DNA reads TGCGCCAGCAGCATAACGGGACTAGCGGGAGGAAGTGAGCGGTTCTTC. Full variable domain (remainder filled in from reference TRBV5-1 and TRBJ2-1): KAGVTQTPRYLIKTRGQQVTLSCSPISGHRSVSWYQQTPGQGLQFLFEYFSETQRNKGNFPGRFSGRQFSNSRSEMNVSTLELGDSALYLCASSITGLAGGSERFFGPGTRLTVL.

Note on this clonotype: An end of the junction differs from the germline gene, which may be a read error. CDR3 in amino acids: CANSLGDKGVNEQFF. The CDR3 DNA sequence: TGTGCCAACAGTTTGGGGGACAAGGGAGTGAATGAGCAGTTCTTC. The J gene is TRBJ2-1, the V gene TRBV6-2 or TRBV6-3; a possible D gene is TRBD1 (6 bases). The CDR3 loop spans 15 amino acids. The V gene's germline CDR1 is MNHEY and CDR2 SVGEGT.